The 26 T cell receptor beta chains reported below all come from one sample, sequenced in a study of blood T cell repertoires in COVID-19. Method: immunoSEQ multiplex PCR; TCRdb's copy keeps in-frame clones and lacks some. The repertoire holds approximately 170,000 clones, with over 70% as singletons. The sample taken for sequencing was peripheral blood. Every receptor here comes from a woman in her seventies who had recovered from COVID-19.

V gene TRBV2 combines with J gene TRBJ2-3; 8 bases align to TRBD1. CDR3 length: 15 amino acids. J gave up 0 bases and V 6 bases, and 5 bases lay outside the gene matches. Germline V gives CDR1 SNHLY, CDR2 FYNNEI. Here the CDR3 reads CASRSDRASTDTQYF. CDR3 DNA sequence: TGTGCCAGCAGGTCGGACAGGGCTAGCACAGATACGCAGTATTTT.

The chain uses TRBV14 and TRBJ2-5; 8 nucleotides line up with TRBD2. CDR1 and CDR2 (germline): SGHDN, FVKESK. V shed 10 bases, J shed 5 bases, and the junction held 12 bases outside the gene matches. The CDR3 consists of 14 residues. In DNA form, the CDR3 reads TGTGCCATCCACCCCCGGGGGGGGCGGGAGACCCAGTACTTC. It encodes CAIHPRGGRETQYF.

The V gene is TRBV10-3, the J gene TRBJ2-7; the D gene is possibly TRBD2 (6 bases). V lost 6 bases to trimming and J lost 2 bases, with 14 bases between them. CDR1 and CDR2 (germline): ENHRY, SYGVKD. The CDR3 loop spans 14 amino acids. This CDR3 is CAIRRSGETYEQYF. The DNA for the CDR3 is TGTGCCATCAGGCGCTCGGGGGAAACCTACGAGCAGTACTTC.

V and J are TRBV6-5 and TRBJ2-1, with D possibly matching TRBD2 (6 bases). Germline V gene sequence: CDR1 MNHEY, CDR2 SVGAGI. V was clipped by 7 bases and J by 8 bases, with 21 bases between them. The CDR3 extends over 15 amino acids. The CDR3 protein is CASTITGDPGDEQFF. Here the CDR3 DNA reads TGTGCCAGCACAATAACGGGGGACCCCGGCGATGAGCAGTTCTTC.

The CDR3 region has the DNA TGTGCCAGCAGTACCCCGGGACAGGATGGCTACACCTTC. This codes for CASSTPGQDGYTF. V and J are TRBV6-6 and TRBJ1-2, with 8 bases that match TRBD1. V was pared by 5 bases and J by 6 bases, with 5 bases of the junction left unmatched. There are 13 residues in the CDR3. Germline CDR1 reads MNHNY; CDR2 reads SVGAGI (reference sequence).

The chain uses TRBV27 and TRBJ2-5, with unresolved D. This CDR3 is built from 9 residues. V lost 8 bases, J lost 10 bases, and 8 bases lay in between. CDR1 MNHEY and CDR2 SMNVEV come from the germline V gene (reference sequence). CDR3 bases: TGTGCCAGCCCCTCTTACCAGTACTTC. Encoded protein: CASPSYQYF.

The gene calls are TRBV3-1 (or the pseudogene TRBV3-2) and TRBJ2-7; 8 nucleotides agree with TRBD2. The CDR3 is 15 residues long. The V gene end was trimmed by 4 bases and the J gene end by 5 bases; junction bases not matched to a gene: 10. CDR1 is LGHDT and CDR2 is YNNKEL in the germline V gene (reference sequence). Here the CDR3 reads CASSPAGGWSHEQYF. The CDR3 coding sequence is TGTGCCAGCAGCCCCGCGGGGGGTTGGTCTCACGAGCAGTACTTC.

Details on this clone: Other DNA sequences in this specimen translate into the identical CDR3. V and J are TRBV5-4 and TRBJ1-1, with D possibly being TRBD1 (6 bases). Germline V gives CDR1 SGHNT, CDR2 YYREEE (reference sequence). There are 16 residues in the CDR3. Trimming left V 3 bases short and J 1 base short, with 16 bases between. The chain's CDR3 is CASSSGGGRGNTEAFF. CDR3 bases: TGTGCCAGCAGCTCCGGGGGGGGCAGGGGGAACACTGAAGCTTTCTTT.

V gene TRBV2 combines with J gene TRBJ1-1, with TRBD1 matching 10 bases. The junction had 11 bases not matched to a gene; V was cut back by 9 bases and J by 4 bases. This CDR3 region has 15 residues. Germline assignment: CDR1 SNHLY and CDR2 FYNNEI. DNA of the CDR3: TGTGCCAGATCACCGACAGGGGGCTGGGGCACTGAAGCTTTCTTT. Protein: CARSPTGGWGTEAFF.

The DNA for the CDR3 is TGTGCCAGCAGCTTGGTTGCGGGGTCCGGGGAGCTGTTTTTT. It encodes CASSLVAGSGELFF. The chain is built from TRBV5-6 and TRBJ2-2, with D maybe TRBD2 (6 bases). Germline CDR1 SGHDT, CDR2 YYEEEE. This CDR3 is 14 amino acids long. V was clipped by 0 bases and J by 6 bases, with 9 bases between them.

The chain couples TRBV10-1 to TRBJ2-3; a weak D match, TRBD2 (7 bases). V lost 2 bases and J 4 bases, leaving 16 bases between the germline ends. The CDR3 runs 16 residues. Germline CDR1 and CDR2: WNHNN and SYGVQD (reference sequence). CDR3 in DNA: TGCGCCAGCAGTGAGAAGAACGGGGGGCGAGCAGATACGCAGTATTTT. This translates into CASSEKNGGRADTQYF.

The chain is built from TRBV27 and TRBJ2-1; 14 nucleotides agree with TRBD2. This CDR3 region has 18 residues. Germline lookup yields CDR1 MNHEY and CDR2 SMNVEV (reference sequence). V gave up 8 bases and J gave up 4 bases; unmatched junction bases: 13. The CDR3 DNA reads TGTGCCAGCCGCAAGGGACTAGCGGGAGAGGCCCGTTACAATGAGCAGTTCTTC. It yields the protein CASRKGLAGEARYNEQFF.

This clone was counted a single time. The V and J genes are TRBV9 and TRBJ2-7, with 7 bases lining up with TRBD2. The ends lost 1 base at V and 0 bases at J; junction bases unmatched: 4. This CDR3 contains 15 residues. CDR1 and CDR2 from the germline V gene are SGDLS and YYNGEE. The CDR3 loop reads CASSVTGGSSYEQYF. The CDR3 nucleotides read TGTGCCAGCAGCGTAACGGGGGGAAGCTCCTACGAGCAGTACTTC.

This chain connects TRBV9 to TRBJ1-2, with 8 bases fitting TRBD1. CDR1 SGDLS and CDR2 YYNGEE come from the germline V gene. The CDR3 runs to 14 residues. The V and J ends lost 4 bases and 4 bases, in that order; junction bases with no gene match: 6. The CDR3 DNA reads TGTGCCAGCAGCCAAGAAGGGACAGGCTATGGCTACACCTTC. Protein: CASSQEGTGYGYTF.

The CDR3 spells CASSEGAGKGGNTIYF. CDR3 in DNA: TGTGCCAGCAGTGAAGGGGCGGGGAAGGGAGGAAACACCATATATTTT. The chain joins TRBV6-1 to TRBJ1-3, with no clear D. The germline V and J ends were trimmed by 1 base and 4 bases, with 14 bases remaining between them. The CDR3 extends over 16 amino acids. Germline CDR1 is MNHNS and CDR2 is SASEGT.

This rearrangement joins TRBV6-6 to TRBJ1-5, with 7 positions matching TRBD1. J gave up 5 bases and V 6 bases, and 7 bases lay outside the gene matches. The V gene's germline CDR1 is MNHNY and CDR2 SVGAGI (reference sequence). This CDR3 has 14 amino acids. The CDR3 sequence: CASSRQGGDQPQHF. CDR3 DNA: TGTGCCAGCAGCAGACAGGGAGGCGATCAGCCCCAGCATTTT.

This clone occurred once. The chain joins TRBV19 to TRBJ2-3; 7 bases are a match to TRBD1. The CDR3 extends over 16 amino acids. The V gene's germline CDR1 is LNHDA and CDR2 SQIVND (reference sequence). Germline trimming cut 4 bases from V and 4 bases from J; bases unmatched to any gene: 11. CDR3 protein: CASSRPLGQGADTQYF. CDR3 coding DNA: TGTGCCAGTAGTAGACCCCTGGGGCAGGGGGCAGATACGCAGTATTTT.

The chain uses TRBV7-2 and TRBJ1-2; 11 bases are a match to TRBD1. CDR1 and CDR2 (germline): SGHTA, FQGNSA. This CDR3 has 16 residues. After removal of 1 base from V and 4 bases from J, the junction contained 5 bases not matched to a gene. Here the CDR3 reads CASSLGTGGGGYGYTF. The CDR3 region has the DNA TGTGCCAGCAGCTTAGGGACAGGGGGCGGTGGCTATGGCTACACCTTC.

V gene TRBV18 combines with J gene TRBJ1-3; D unresolved. The V end lost 3 bases, the J end lost 8 bases, and 17 bases lay between the germline ends. CDR3 length: 15 residues. CDR1 is KGHSH and CDR2 is LQKENI in the germline V gene. The CDR3 nucleotides are TGTGCCAGCTCACCTGGGCCCCACCCTGCAGACACCATATATTTT. It specifies CASSPGPHPADTIYF.

The rearrangement uses TRBV5-6 and TRBJ2-7; possible D gene TRBD2, 7 bases. With 1 base removed from V and 9 bases from J, the gap between germline ends came to 17 bases. This CDR3 has 14 residues. Germline values: CDR1 SGHDT, CDR2 YYEEEE. The CDR3 nucleotides are TGTGCCAGCAGCTTGCAGCCGGGGGGCGCAGGGCAGTACTTC. Encoded protein: CASSLQPGGAGQYF.

This clone has a single count. The gene calls are TRBV11-2 and TRBJ1-1, with D unclear. Trimming took off 2 bases at V and 5 bases at J, with 9 bases between the two ends. CDR1 SGHAT and CDR2 FQNNGV come from the germline V gene. CDR3 length equals 13 residues. The CDR3 nucleotides are TGTGCCAGCAGCTTACTTTCGGGTACTGAAGCTTTCTTT. It is translated as CASSLLSGTEAFF.

This rearrangement joins TRBV10-1 to TRBJ2-1, with 8 bases identical to TRBD2. Germline CDR1 reads WNHNN; CDR2 reads SYGVQD (reference sequence). V dropped 2 bases and J dropped 4; count of bases not matched to a gene: 7. CDR3 length equals 16 residues. The DNA of the CDR3 is TGCGCCAGCAGTGAGGTAGCGAGCGGGAGATACAATGAGCAGTTCTTC. Amino acids: CASSEVASGRYNEQFF.

The chain joins TRBV27 to TRBJ2-7, with 12 bases identical to TRBD2. Germline trimming cut 2 bases from V and 6 bases from J; bases unmatched to any gene: 11. The germline CDR1 and CDR2 sequences are MNHEY and SMNVEV (reference sequence). The CDR3 runs to 17 residues. CDR3 DNA: TGTGCCAGCAGTTTAGGGGGGCTAGCGGGAGGGCAGGGCGAGCAGTACTTC. Its translation is CASSLGGLAGGQGEQYF.

The chain combines TRBV29-1 with TRBJ2-3, with TRBD2 as a possible D gene (5 bases). Deletions cut 1 base from V and 4 bases from J, with 6 bases between. This CDR3 has 12 residues. Germline-derived CDR1 and CDR2 are SQVTM and ANQGSEA. DNA for the CDR3: TGCAGCGTTGAAGGGACTGCAGATACGCAGTATTTT. Encoded protein: CSVEGTADTQYF.

This clone came up many times. The V call is TRBV19, the J call TRBJ2-7, with TRBD1 as a possible D gene (6 bases). Germline CDR1 reads LNHDA; CDR2 reads SQIVND (reference sequence). Trimming took off 9 bases at V and 0 bases at J, with 15 bases between the two ends. This CDR3 is built from 14 residues. The CDR3 sequence is CASSIRDNSYEQYF. The CDR3 DNA reads TGTGCCAGCTCAATCCGGGACAACTCCTACGAGCAGTACTTC.

V usage is TRBV4-2 and J usage is TRBJ2-2; 7 positions agree with TRBD2. CDR1 and CDR2 (germline): LGHNA, YNFKEQ. The CDR3 contains 15 residues. V gave up 5 bases and J gave up 2 bases; unmatched junction bases: 5. CDR3 sequence (DNA): TGTGCCAGCAGCACCCGGGGGGTTAACACCGGGGAGCTGTTTTTT. Translating gives CASSTRGVNTGELFF.